This is a list of T cell receptor beta chains from one sample in a study of T-cell memory formation after mild COVID-19. TCRdb re-called the 5' RACE reads through MiXCR, storing one row per CDR3 protein. The table has 380,000 or so distinct CDR3 sequences, around 15% seen once. The specimen sequenced was PBMCs or a T cell subset sorted from them (not recorded which). These receptors all come from a man between 18 and 35 years old who had mild COVID-19 (a few samples of this study predate the infection). Cell type and time point are not known. Each CDR3 is given with its conserved first and last residue.

>TRBV6-2/TRBV6-3|16|TRBJ1-1
CASSYSRDSGLTEAFF
>TRBV27|15|TRBJ2-3
CASSLSTSGGLRQYF
>TRBV9|15|TRBJ2-1
CASSVVGGGYNEQFF
>TRBV20-1|14|TRBJ2-7
CSARTGASSYEQYF
>TRBV29-1|12|TRBJ1-2
CSAWTDNYGYTF
>TRBV4-1|19|TRBJ2-3
CASSQLFVIGRAHTDTQYF
>TRBV12-3/TRBV12-4|14|TRBJ2-1
CASSIAGANNEQFF
>TRBV5-1|17|TRBJ2-3
CASSLADGSPSTDTQYF
>TRBV7-9|20|TRBJ2-1
CASSLRYPGTQISSYNEQFF
>TRBV5-1|12|TRBJ2-5
CASSSPQETQYF
>TRBV12-3/TRBV12-4|14|TRBJ2-7
CASSFAAYGFEQYF
>TRBV7-9|17|TRBJ1-2
CASSPPGGAFPNYGYTF
>TRBV6-2/TRBV6-3|15|TRBJ2-5
CASRGVAGLQETQYF
>TRBV9|15|TRBJ1-1
CASSVGGRSNTEAFF
>TRBV12-3/TRBV12-4|14|TRBJ2-7
CASNQGPGGYEQYF
>TRBV12-3/TRBV12-4|14|TRBJ1-1
CASSFGSQGAEAFF
>TRBV29-1|12|TRBJ1-1
CSVGGARTEAFF
>TRBV19|13|TRBJ1-1
CASSTRDIPEAFF
>TRBV5-4|15|TRBJ2-5
CASSTRQGAAETQYF
>TRBV6-2/TRBV6-3|17|TRBJ2-1
CASSYSSSAVSYNEQFF
>TRBV4-1|18|TRBJ2-3
CASSQETRGQGGADTQYF
>TRBV12-3/TRBV12-4|11|TRBJ2-1
CASRRQTQQFF
>TRBV11-2|12|TRBJ2-5
CASSPAVETQYF
>TRBV29-1|13|TRBJ2-3
CSVEKGGGDTQYF
>TRBV4-1|12|TRBJ2-3
CASSPGEDTQYF
>TRBV4-1|15|TRBJ2-3
CASSQERASTDTQYF
>TRBV2|13|TRBJ2-3
CASRGQGADTQYF
>TRBV6-6|13|TRBJ1-2
CASRHTRETGYTF
>TRBV9|15|TRBJ2-3
CASSVDGRRGDTQYF
>TRBV19|16|TRBJ2-2
CASSRSRARNTGELFF
>TRBV6-7|15|TRBJ2-1
CASSYSPTAGNEQFF
>TRBV11-2|11|TRBJ1-4
CASSSREKLFF
>TRBV27|14|TRBJ2-7
CASSLGREYYEQYF
>TRBV27|14|TRBJ1-1
CASSLQGRDTEAFF
>TRBV6-5|13|TRBJ2-5
CASAGDFKETQYF
>TRBV7-9|13|TRBJ2-5
CASSLGGEGTQYF
>TRBV18|17|TRBJ2-4
CASSPTSGALAKNIQYF
>TRBV15|14|TRBJ1-2
CATSRERQVSGYTF
>TRBV7-9|13|TRBJ1-2
CASNDRENYGYTF
>TRBV6-5|15|TRBJ2-6
CASSYQRSGANVLTF
>TRBV29-1|14|TRBJ1-1
CSAGRTGWYTEAFF
>TRBV18|12|TRBJ2-7
CASSPQGPEQYF
>TRBV20-1|15|TRBJ2-2
CSASRLARGTGELFF
>TRBV5-1|12|TRBJ2-7
CASTPSSYEQYF
>TRBV6-5|16|TRBJ2-7
CASSYSPDPGAYEQYF
>TRBV7-3|15|TRBJ2-3
CASSLTDGGADTQYF
>TRBV9|16|TRBJ1-1
CASSAWGGRALREAFF
>TRBV11-2|15|TRBJ2-6
CASSLRAGGANVLTF
>TRBV5-1|14|TRBJ2-7
CASSMGQGDYEQYF
>TRBV10-1|14|TRBJ2-3
CASSTGDSTDTQYF
>TRBV4-1|13|TRBJ2-7
CASSHSQVYEQYF
>TRBV3-1|14|TRBJ1-1
CASSPSGLNTEAFF
>TRBV15|13|TRBJ2-2
CATSSRYTGELFF
>TRBV6-2/TRBV6-3|16|TRBJ2-1
CASRTPSGGAYNEQFF
>TRBV7-2|16|TRBJ1-6
CASSLSATGGNSPLHF
>TRBV20-1|13|TRBJ2-7
CSARDPGGSEQYF
>TRBV5-5|18|TRBJ1-6
CASSLGHVSRGYNSPLHF
>TRBV7-8|16|TRBJ2-3
CASSLGAGGAVDTQYF